Sequencing of this TCR beta chain was carried out in a study of T-cell memory formation after mild COVID-19. Whole-study context: TCR clusters mostly belonged to single donors.

With constant-segment primers, 5'RACE yielded cDNA libraries of TCR alpha and TCR beta that carried sample barcodes and UMIs. MiXCR, applied by TCRdb to the 5' RACE reads, yields one record per CDR3 protein. This table holds 200,000 or so distinct CDR3 sequences, roughly 17% found once. Study results and limitations: Researchers could not confirm that second-wave clones peaking on day 37 targeted SARS-CoV-2. Cross-reactive memory apparently joined, as some responding clones appeared in pre-infection memory.

This clonotype was seen more than once but under ten times. Its target is unknown. The clonotype comes from an adult woman who had mild COVID-19 (a few samples of this study predate the infection). Cell type and time point are not known. Sequencing input: PBMCs or a T cell subset sorted from them (not recorded which).

CDR3 sequence: CASSYPQREGRNEQFF. The CDR3 bases are TGCGCCAGCAGCTACCCCCAGCGGGAGGGGAGGAATGAGCAGTTCTTC. The chain links TRBV5-1 to TRBJ2-1; 10 bases fit TRBD2. The CDR3 consists of 16 residues. The J segment lost 7 bases and the V segment lost 3 bases, leaving 10 bases of the junction unmatched. Germline CDR1 SGHRS, CDR2 YFSETQ. Combining the CDR3 with reference TRBV5-1 and TRBJ2-1 gives the whole variable domain KAGVTQTPRYLIKTRGQQVTLSCSPISGHRSVSWYQQTPGQGLQFLFEYFSETQRNKGNFPGRFSGRQFSNSRSEMNVSTLELGDSALYLCASSYPQREGRNEQFFGPGTRLTVL.